Below, 24 T cell receptor beta chains from the same sample are listed, as sequenced in a study of blood T cell repertoires in COVID-19. Measured with immunoSEQ multiplex PCR; TCRdb has only the in-frame clones, and not every one. The sample includes about 220,000 clones, around 83% seen only once; the top ten take approximately 1.3%. Specimen: PBMCs or T cells enriched from blood (not recorded which). The receptors were sampled from a woman aged 40 to 50 with acute COVID-19.

The chain has TRBV6-5 and TRBJ1-4, with a tentative D call TRBD1 (6 bases). The germline CDR1 and CDR2 sequences are MNHEY and SVGAGI. The CDR3 covers 14 residues. V was trimmed by 6 bases and J by 3 bases, leaving 11 bases between them. CDR3 sequence reads: CASRTGTANEKLFF. Written as DNA, the CDR3 is TGTGCCAGCAGAACAGGGACGGCTAATGAAAAACTGTTTTTT.

This clone was seen a single time. The V and J genes are TRBV29-1 and TRBJ1-2; perhaps TRBD1 as D (6 bases). Germline V gene data show CDR1 as SQVTM and CDR2 as ANQGSEA. The CDR3 totals 12 residues. V lost 4 bases and J 8 bases, leaving 14 bases between the germline ends. Here the CDR3 DNA reads TGCAGCGTTGTCTCGGACAGAGTAGGCTACACCTTC. Translating gives CSVVSDRVGYTF.

The chain recombines TRBV7-2 with TRBJ1-5; D gene unclear. CDR1 SGHTA and CDR2 FQGNSA come from the germline V gene. V was cut by 1 base and J by 6 bases, with 13 bases left in between. The length of the CDR3 is 15 residues. CDR3 DNA sequence: TGTGCCAGCAGCTTAGTGTCGGGTTCGGGTCAGCCCCAGCATTTT. It encodes CASSLVSGSGQPQHF. Filled out from reference TRBV7-2 and TRBJ1-5, the complete variable domain reads GAGVSQSPSNKVTEKGKDVELRCDPISGHTALYWYRQSLGQGLEFLIYFQGNSAPDKSGLPSDRFSAERTGGSVSTLTIQRTQQEDSAVYLCASSLVSGSGQPQHFGDGTRLSIL.

This rearrangement joins TRBV5-6 to TRBJ1-1; the D gene is possibly TRBD1 (6 bases). V was pared by 4 bases and J by 0 bases, with 7 bases between. The germline V gene has CDR1 SGHDT and CDR2 YYEEEE. This CDR3 region has 13 residues. The CDR3 spells CASSGQMNTEAFF. CDR3 DNA: TGTGCCAGCAGCGGACAGATGAACACTGAAGCTTTCTTT.

This clone was seen once. The genes are TRBV15 and TRBJ1-1; the D is unclear. The CDR3 totals 14 residues. Germline V CDR1 and CDR2: LNHNV, YYDKDF (reference sequence). The V and J ends lost 2 bases and 5 bases respectively, with 12 bases between them. The chain's CDR3 is CATSRQDPGTEAFF. In nucleotides, the CDR3 is TGTGCCACCAGCAGACAGGACCCGGGGACTGAAGCTTTCTTT.

The gene calls are TRBV19 and TRBJ2-3, with D maybe TRBD2 (7 bases). Deletions cut 11 bases from V and 4 bases from J, with 25 bases between. The CDR3 has 16 residues. CDR1 is LNHDA, CDR2 SQIVND, per germline (reference sequence). CDR3 DNA: TGTGCCTCCTCAGATGGGGGGGGCAGGGCGGCAGATACGCAGTATTTT. It is translated as CASSDGGGRAADTQYF.

J is TRBJ2-5 and V is TRBV10-1; 8 bases align to TRBD1. V gave up 7 bases and J gave up 5 bases; unmatched junction bases: 18. Germline-derived CDR1 and CDR2 are WNHNN and SYGVQD (reference sequence). This CDR3 comprises 17 residues. CDR3: CASTAPGQGERGETQYF. CDR3 DNA sequence: TGCGCCAGCACCGCCCCCGGACAGGGCGAGAGGGGGGAGACCCAGTACTTC.

The CDR3 nucleotides read TGTGCCAGCAGTGAATTAGGGGGGGAATTCTTC. Residues: CASSELGGEFF. The chain employs TRBV2 and TRBJ2-1; TRBD2 is a possible D gene (7 bases). V was cut by 2 bases and J by 16 bases, with 12 bases left in between. Germline V CDR1 and CDR2: SNHLY, FYNNEI. The CDR3 is 11 amino acids.

A few counts support this clone. The chain links TRBV24-1 to TRBJ2-1; D remains ambiguous. CDR3 length: 16 residues. Between the trimmed V and J ends, which lost 4 bases and 3 bases, there was a span of 15 bases. CDR1 and CDR2 from the germline V gene are KGHDR and SFDVKD. CDR3 nucleotide sequence: TGTGCCACCAGTGACCCCGACACCCAGAGCTACAATGAGCAGTTCTTC. Translating it yields CATSDPDTQSYNEQFF.

This clone was counted once. J is TRBJ2-7 and V is TRBV7-2, with 7 bases matching TRBD1. Germline-derived CDR1 and CDR2 are SGHTA and FQGNSA. J was trimmed by 0 bases and V by 4 bases; bases with no gene match: 6. This CDR3 is 15 amino acids long. In nucleotides, the CDR3 is TGTGCCAGCAGCTCGCTGACAGGGAGCTCCTACGAGCAGTACTTC. Encoded protein: CASSSLTGSSYEQYF.

The rearrangement uses TRBV15 and TRBJ2-1; 7 nucleotides align to TRBD1. Germline CDR1 reads LNHNV; CDR2 reads YYDKDF (reference sequence). Losses at the gene ends were 3 bases for V and 8 bases for J; bases not matched to a gene: 13. The CDR3 is made up of 16 amino acids. The CDR3 spells CATSRTLNRGPYEQFF. CDR3 coding DNA: TGTGCCACCAGCAGGACCCTTAACAGGGGCCCCTATGAGCAGTTCTTC.

This chain joins TRBV25-1 and TRBJ2-3; 7 positions agree with TRBD1. J lost 4 bases, V lost 10 bases, and 8 bases had no gene match. The CDR3 totals 13 residues. Germline V gene sequence: CDR1 MGHDK, CDR2 SYGVNS. In nucleotides, the CDR3 is TGTGCCACCGGGACAGTAGCATCAGATACGCAGTATTTT. Protein: CATGTVASDTQYF.

This sequence joins TRBV27 and TRBJ2-5, with a weak D call TRBD2 (5 bases). The CDR3 has 15 amino acids. Trimming removed 2 bases at V and 2 bases at J, with 12 bases between. Germline lookup yields CDR1 MNHEY and CDR2 SMNVEV (reference sequence). CDR3 residues: CASSLVASPQETQYF. CDR3 coding DNA: TGTGCCAGCAGTTTAGTCGCTAGCCCTCAAGAGACCCAGTACTTC.

The rearrangement links TRBV4-1 to TRBJ2-3, with D perhaps TRBD1 (6 bases). Trimming cost V 4 bases and J 4 bases, with 12 bases left between them. From germline, CDR1 is MGHRA and CDR2 YSYEKL. The CDR3 extends over 14 amino acids. The CDR3 region has the DNA TGCGCCAGCAGCCTCGGACAGCGGTCAGATACGCAGTATTTT. It is translated as CASSLGQRSDTQYF.

The chain uses TRBV7-9 and TRBJ2-7; D is unresolved. Germline-derived CDR1 and CDR2 are SEHNR and FQNEAQ (reference sequence). This CDR3 region has 13 residues. V shed 5 bases and J shed 1 base, with 9 bases lying between them. The CDR3 spells CASSSASSYEQYF. CDR3 sequence (DNA): TGTGCCAGCAGCAGCGCCAGTTCCTACGAGCAGTACTTC.

The rearrangement links TRBV10-1 to TRBJ1-4; TRBD1 agrees at 9 bases. Germline values: CDR1 WNHNN, CDR2 SYGVQD (reference sequence). V lost 6 bases and J lost 8; bases outside the gene matches: 10. There are 15 residues in the CDR3. CDR3 bases: TGCGCCAGCAGCCTGACAGGGGGAAGAGTAGAAAAACTGTTTTTT. Translating gives CASSLTGGRVEKLFF.

The chain combines TRBV28 with TRBJ2-3; 11 bases are shared with TRBD2. The CDR3 is 19 residues long. Germline V lookup: CDR1 MDHEN, CDR2 SYDVKM. V lost 0 bases to trimming and J lost 0 bases; unmatched junction nucleotides: 8. The CDR3 region has the DNA TGTGCCAGCAGTTTATGGACAGGCACTAGCGGGAGTAGCACAGATACGCAGTATTTT. This sequence encodes CASSLWTGTSGSSTDTQYF.

This clone has a single count. This CDR3 is CAWRGQGDNSPLHF. The CDR3 coding sequence is TGTGCCTGGAGGGGACAGGGGGACAATTCACCCCTCCACTTT. This chain connects TRBV30 to TRBJ1-6; 11 positions agree with TRBD1. CDR3 length: 14 amino acids. From germline, CDR1 is GTSNPN and CDR2 SVGIG (reference sequence). Trimming cost V 3 bases and J 7 bases; bases outside gene matches: 2.

V is TRBV9 and J is TRBJ2-3, with TRBD1 identical over 10 bases. The CDR3 extends over 16 amino acids. Germline V gene data show CDR1 as SGDLS and CDR2 as YYNGEE. Unmatched junction bases numbered 7, after V lost 3 bases and J lost 3 bases. CDR3 sequence (DNA): TGTGCCAGCAGCGCGTCCCGGGACAGGGGAACAGATACGCAGTATTTT. Translation: CASSASRDRGTDTQYF.

The chain carries TRBV9 and TRBJ2-7, with 10 positions matching TRBD1. CDR3 length: 16 amino acids. Looked up from germline, CDR1 is SGDLS and CDR2 is YYNGEE. J was trimmed by 0 bases and V by 0 bases; bases with no gene match: 3. The DNA for the CDR3 is TGTGCCAGCAGCGTAGGGGGACAGGGGCTCTCCTACGAGCAGTACTTC. The encoded protein is CASSVGGQGLSYEQYF.

The chain links TRBV27 to TRBJ2-3; 9 nucleotides line up with TRBD1. The germline gives CDR1 MNHEY, CDR2 SMNVEV (reference sequence). After removal of 6 bases from V and 5 bases from J, the junction contained 9 bases not matched to a gene. The CDR3 length is 15 residues. This CDR3 is CASRYQDRGGDTQYF. Here the CDR3 DNA reads TGTGCCAGCAGGTACCAAGACAGGGGGGGAGATACGCAGTATTTT.

The chain carries TRBV24-1 and TRBJ2-5; 9 nucleotides match TRBD1. From germline, CDR1 is KGHDR and CDR2 SFDVKD. This CDR3 is 17 amino acids long. Trimming took 3 bases from V and 5 from J; bases not matched to a gene: 12. The CDR3: CATSDLAGQGGGETQYF. The CDR3, as DNA: TGTGCCACCAGTGATCTCGCGGGACAGGGAGGAGGGGAGACCCAGTACTTC.

The chain recombines TRBV4-1 with TRBJ1-4; perhaps TRBD1 as D (5 bases). The ends were cut back, 11 bases at V and 7 bases at J, with 20 bases in the middle. The CDR3 sequence is 14 residues long. Germline values: CDR1 MGHRA, CDR2 YSYEKL. The CDR3 DNA reads TGCGCCGTCGGTAGCAGGGCGAAGGGTGAAAAACTGTTTTTT. As protein: CAVGSRAKGEKLFF.

The chain is built from TRBV6-1 and TRBJ1-2, with D possibly being TRBD1 (6 bases). Germline V gene lookup returns CDR1 MNHNS and CDR2 SASEGT. This CDR3 is built from 15 residues. V shed 2 bases and J shed 8 bases, with 18 bases lying between them. The CDR3 is CASSELLGGRGGYTF. CDR3 coding DNA: TGTGCCAGCAGTGAACTTCTTGGGGGGCGGGGGGGCTACACCTTC.